These 4 T cell receptor beta chains were all obtained from the same sample, sequenced in a study of shared clonotypes between healthy human individuals. Sequencing was performed with immunoSEQ multiplex PCR; in TCRdb, only in-frame clones are kept and a portion is missing. This sample yields roughly 2.6 million clones, of which more than 90% are seen a single time; under 0.15% belongs to the top ten. The sample taken for sequencing was naive CD4+ T cells sorted from blood. Specified subset: CD45RA+ positively selected. The origin of the receptors is a man between 18 and 29 years old in good health.

The rearrangement uses TRBV5-1 and TRBJ1-3, with 7 bases matching TRBD1. CDR1 and CDR2 from the germline V gene are SGHRS and YFSETQ. V lost 2 bases to trimming and J lost 0 bases; unmatched junction nucleotides: 8. This CDR3 is built from 17 residues. CDR3 region: CASSLEGQTLSGNTIYF. The CDR3, as DNA: TGCGCCAGCAGCTTAGAGGGACAGACTCTCTCTGGAAACACCATATATTTT.

The rearrangement joins TRBV2 to TRBJ2-7; TRBD1 matches 7 bases. Germline CDR1 reads SNHLY; CDR2 reads FYNNEI. Germline trimming cut 1 base from V and 6 bases from J; bases unmatched to any gene: 3. The CDR3 runs to 13 residues. This CDR3 reads CASSEGPGGEQYF. For the CDR3, the DNA is TGTGCCAGCAGTGAAGGGCCAGGGGGCGAGCAGTACTTC.

This clone was found once. This chain joins TRBV18 and TRBJ2-7; 7 bases fit TRBD1. This CDR3 is 16 amino acids long. With 2 bases clipped from V and 1 base from J, the junction kept 8 bases outside the gene matches. From germline, CDR1 is KGHSH and CDR2 LQKENI. The CDR3 is CASSPASKTGSYEQYF. CDR3 sequence (DNA): TGTGCCAGCTCACCAGCTTCCAAGACAGGGTCCTACGAGCAGTACTTC.

The chain has TRBV5-4 and TRBJ2-3; unclear D gene. CDR3 size: 13 residues. The V gene lost 2 bases and the J gene lost 4 bases, with 8 bases spanning the gap. The V gene's germline CDR1 is SGHNT and CDR2 YYREEE (reference sequence). CDR3 sequence reads: CASSFIGSDTQYF. The CDR3 DNA reads TGTGCCAGCAGCTTCATCGGGTCAGATACGCAGTATTTT. Looking up the rest from reference TRBV5-4 and TRBJ2-3 gives the full variable domain: ETGVTQSPTHLIKTRGQQVTLRCSSQSGHNTVSWYQQALGQGPQFIFQYYREEENGRGNFPPRFSGLQFPNYSSELNVNALELDDSALYLCASSFIGSDTQYFGPGTRLTVL.